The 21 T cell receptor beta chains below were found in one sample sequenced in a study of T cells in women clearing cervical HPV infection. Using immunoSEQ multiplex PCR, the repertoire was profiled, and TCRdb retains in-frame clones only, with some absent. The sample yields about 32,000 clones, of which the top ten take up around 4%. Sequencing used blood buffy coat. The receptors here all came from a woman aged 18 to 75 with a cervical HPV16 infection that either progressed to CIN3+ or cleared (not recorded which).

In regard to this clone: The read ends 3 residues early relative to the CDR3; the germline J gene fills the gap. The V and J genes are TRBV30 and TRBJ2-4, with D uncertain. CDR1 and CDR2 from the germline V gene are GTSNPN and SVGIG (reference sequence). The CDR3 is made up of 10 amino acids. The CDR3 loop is CAWSQYGQYF. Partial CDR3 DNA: TGTGCCTGGAGTCAGTATGGT.

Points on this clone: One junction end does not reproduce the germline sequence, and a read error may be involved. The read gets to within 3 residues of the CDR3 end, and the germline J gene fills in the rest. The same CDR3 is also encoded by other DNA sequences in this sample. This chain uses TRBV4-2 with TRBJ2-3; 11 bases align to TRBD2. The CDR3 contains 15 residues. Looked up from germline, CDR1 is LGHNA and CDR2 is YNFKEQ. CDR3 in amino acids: CASSQGTSGGDTQYF. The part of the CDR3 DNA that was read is TGCGCCAGCAGCCAAGGTACTAGCGGGGGTGATACG.

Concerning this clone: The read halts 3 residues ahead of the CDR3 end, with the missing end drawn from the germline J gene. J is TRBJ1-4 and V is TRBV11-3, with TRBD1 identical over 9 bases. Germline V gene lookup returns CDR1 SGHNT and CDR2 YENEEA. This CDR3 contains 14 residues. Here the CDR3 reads CASQKDRGNSPLFF. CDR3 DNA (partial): TGTGCCAGCCAGAAGGACAGGGGTAATTCACCA.

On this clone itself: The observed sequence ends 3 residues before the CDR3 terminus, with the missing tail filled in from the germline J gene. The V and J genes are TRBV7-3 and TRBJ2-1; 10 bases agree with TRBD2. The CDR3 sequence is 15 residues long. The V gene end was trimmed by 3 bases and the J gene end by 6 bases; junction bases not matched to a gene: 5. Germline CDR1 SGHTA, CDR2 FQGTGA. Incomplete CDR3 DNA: TGTGCCAGCAGCTTGGGACTAGCGTTAGCCAATGAG. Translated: CASSLGLALANE. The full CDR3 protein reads CASSLGLALANEQFF. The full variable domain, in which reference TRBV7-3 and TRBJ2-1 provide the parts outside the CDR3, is GAGVSQTPSNKVTEKGKYVELRCDPISGHTALYWYRQSLGQGPEFLIYFQGTGAADDSGLPNDRFFAVRPEGSVSTLKIQRTERGDSAVYLCASSLGLALANEQFFGPGTRLTVL.

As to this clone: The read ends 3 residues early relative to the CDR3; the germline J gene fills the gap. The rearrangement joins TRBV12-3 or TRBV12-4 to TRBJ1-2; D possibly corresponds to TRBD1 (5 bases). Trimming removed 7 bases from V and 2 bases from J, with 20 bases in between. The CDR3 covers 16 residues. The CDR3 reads CASTPLGVPENYGYTF. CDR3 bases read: TGTGCCAGCACCCCCTTAGGGGTGCCAGAAAACTATGGC.

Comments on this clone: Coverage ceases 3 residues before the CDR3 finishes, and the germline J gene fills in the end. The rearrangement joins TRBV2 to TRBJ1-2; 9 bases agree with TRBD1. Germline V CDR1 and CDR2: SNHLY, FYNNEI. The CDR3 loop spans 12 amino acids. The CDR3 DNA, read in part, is TGTGCCAGCACAACAGGGGGCTGGGAC. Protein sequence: CASTTGGWD. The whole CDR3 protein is CASTTGGWDYTF.

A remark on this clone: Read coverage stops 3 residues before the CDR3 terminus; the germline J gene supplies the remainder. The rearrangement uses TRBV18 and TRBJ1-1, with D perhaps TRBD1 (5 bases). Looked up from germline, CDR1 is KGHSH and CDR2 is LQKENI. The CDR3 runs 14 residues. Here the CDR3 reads CASSPGGRAYEAFF. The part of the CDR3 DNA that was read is TGTGCCAGCTCACCGGGGGGGAGGGCCTACGAG. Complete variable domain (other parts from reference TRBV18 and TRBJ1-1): NAGVMQNPRHLVRRRGQEARLRCSPMKGHSHVYWYRQLPEEGLKFMVYLQKENIIDESGMPKERFSAEFPKEGPSILRIQQVVRGDSAAYFCASSPGGRAYEAFFGQGTRLTVV.

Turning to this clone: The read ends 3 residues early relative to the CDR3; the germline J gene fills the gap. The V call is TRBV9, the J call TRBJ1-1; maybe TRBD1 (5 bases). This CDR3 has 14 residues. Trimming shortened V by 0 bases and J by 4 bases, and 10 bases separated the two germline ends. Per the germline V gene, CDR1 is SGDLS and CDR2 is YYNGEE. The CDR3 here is CASSVGGGATEAFF. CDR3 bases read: TGTGCCAGCAGCGTAGGAGGAGGGGCCACTGAA.

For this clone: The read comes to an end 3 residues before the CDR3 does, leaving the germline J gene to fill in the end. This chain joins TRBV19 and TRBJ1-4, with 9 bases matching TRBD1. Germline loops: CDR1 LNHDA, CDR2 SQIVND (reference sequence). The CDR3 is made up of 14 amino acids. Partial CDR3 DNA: TGTGCCGCTGGACAGGGGCAAGGAGGGTCACCA. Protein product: CAAGQGQGGSP. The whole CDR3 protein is CAAGQGQGGSPLFF.

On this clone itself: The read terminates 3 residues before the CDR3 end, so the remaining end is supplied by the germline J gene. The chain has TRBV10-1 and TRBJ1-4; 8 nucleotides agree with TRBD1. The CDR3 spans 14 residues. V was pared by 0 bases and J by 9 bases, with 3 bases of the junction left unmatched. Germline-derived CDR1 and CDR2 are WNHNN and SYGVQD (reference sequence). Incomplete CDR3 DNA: TGCGCCAGCAGTGAGTCGCCAGGGGGCAAAAAA. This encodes CASSESPGGKK. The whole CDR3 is CASSESPGGKKLFF.

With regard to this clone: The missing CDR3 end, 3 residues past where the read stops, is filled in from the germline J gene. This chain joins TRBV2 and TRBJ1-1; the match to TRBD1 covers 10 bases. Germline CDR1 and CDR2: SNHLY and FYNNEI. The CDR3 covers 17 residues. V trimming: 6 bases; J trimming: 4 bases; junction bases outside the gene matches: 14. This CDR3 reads CASRTNPGQGSGTEAFF. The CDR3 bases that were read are TGTGCCAGCAGGACGAATCCGGGACAGGGGTCTGGCACTGAA.

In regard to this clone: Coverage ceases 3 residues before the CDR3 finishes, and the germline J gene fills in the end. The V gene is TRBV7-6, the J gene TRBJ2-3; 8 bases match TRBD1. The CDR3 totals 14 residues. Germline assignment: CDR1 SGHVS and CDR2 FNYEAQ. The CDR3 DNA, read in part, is TGTGCCAGCAGCCAAGGGACAGGCAATCAGCCG. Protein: CASSQGTGNQP. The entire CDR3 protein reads CASSQGTGNQPQYF.

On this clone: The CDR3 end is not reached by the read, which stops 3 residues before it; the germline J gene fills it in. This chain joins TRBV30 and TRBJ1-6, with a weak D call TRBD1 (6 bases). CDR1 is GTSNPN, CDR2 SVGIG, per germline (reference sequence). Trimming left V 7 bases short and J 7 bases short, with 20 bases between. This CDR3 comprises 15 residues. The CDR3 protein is CASNPQGFRNSPLHF. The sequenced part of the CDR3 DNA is TGTGCCTCGAACCCCCAGGGGTTTAGGAATTCACCC.

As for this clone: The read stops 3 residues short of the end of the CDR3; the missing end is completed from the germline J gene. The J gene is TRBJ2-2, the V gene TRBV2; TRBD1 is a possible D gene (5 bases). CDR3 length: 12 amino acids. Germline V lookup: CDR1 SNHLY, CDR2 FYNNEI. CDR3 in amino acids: CARRSGANVLFF. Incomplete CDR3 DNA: TGTGCCAGAAGGAGTGGGGCCAACGTG.

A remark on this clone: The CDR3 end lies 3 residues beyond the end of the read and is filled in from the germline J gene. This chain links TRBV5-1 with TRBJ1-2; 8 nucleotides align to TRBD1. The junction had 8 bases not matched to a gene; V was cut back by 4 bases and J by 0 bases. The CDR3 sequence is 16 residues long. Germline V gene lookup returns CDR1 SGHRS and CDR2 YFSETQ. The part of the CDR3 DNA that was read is TGCGCCAGCAGCGCAGGACAGGGTAGAGCTAACTATGGC. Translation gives CASSAGQGRANYG. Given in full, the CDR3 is CASSAGQGRANYGYTF.

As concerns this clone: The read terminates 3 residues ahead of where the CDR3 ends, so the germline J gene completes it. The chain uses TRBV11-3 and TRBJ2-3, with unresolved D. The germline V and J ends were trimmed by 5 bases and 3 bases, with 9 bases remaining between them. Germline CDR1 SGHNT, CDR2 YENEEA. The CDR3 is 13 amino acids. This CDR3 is CASSLRFTDTQYF. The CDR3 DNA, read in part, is TGTGCCAGCAGCCTGCGGTTTACAGATACG.

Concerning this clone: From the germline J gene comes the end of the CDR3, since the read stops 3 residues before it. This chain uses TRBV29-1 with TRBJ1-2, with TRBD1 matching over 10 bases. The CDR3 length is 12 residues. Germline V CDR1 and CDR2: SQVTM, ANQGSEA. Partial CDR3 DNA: TGCAGCGTTGTTGACAGGGGGCAAGGC. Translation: CSVVDRGQG. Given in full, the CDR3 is CSVVDRGQGYTF.

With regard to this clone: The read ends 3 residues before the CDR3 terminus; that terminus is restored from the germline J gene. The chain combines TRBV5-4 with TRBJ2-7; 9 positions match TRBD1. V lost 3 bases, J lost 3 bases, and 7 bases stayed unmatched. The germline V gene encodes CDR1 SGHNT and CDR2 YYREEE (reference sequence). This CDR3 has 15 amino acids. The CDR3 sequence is CASSSKGQGFYEQYF. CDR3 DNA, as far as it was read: TGTGCCAGCAGCTCTAAGGGACAGGGTTTCTACGAG.

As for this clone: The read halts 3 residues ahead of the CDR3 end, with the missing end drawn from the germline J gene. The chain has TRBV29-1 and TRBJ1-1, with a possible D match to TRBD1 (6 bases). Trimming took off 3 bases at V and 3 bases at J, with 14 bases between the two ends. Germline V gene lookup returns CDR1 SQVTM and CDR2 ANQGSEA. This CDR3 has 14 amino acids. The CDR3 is CSVEWTAWHTEAFF. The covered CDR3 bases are TGCAGCGTTGAGTGGACAGCCTGGCACACTGAA.

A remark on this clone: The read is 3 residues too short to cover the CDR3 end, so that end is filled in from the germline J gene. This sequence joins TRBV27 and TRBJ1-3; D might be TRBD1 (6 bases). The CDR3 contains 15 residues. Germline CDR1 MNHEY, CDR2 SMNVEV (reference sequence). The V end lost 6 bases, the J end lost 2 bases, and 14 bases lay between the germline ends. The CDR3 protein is CASRQGLSAGNTIYF. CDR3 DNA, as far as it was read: TGTGCCAGCAGGCAGGGGTTATCGGCTGGAAACACC.

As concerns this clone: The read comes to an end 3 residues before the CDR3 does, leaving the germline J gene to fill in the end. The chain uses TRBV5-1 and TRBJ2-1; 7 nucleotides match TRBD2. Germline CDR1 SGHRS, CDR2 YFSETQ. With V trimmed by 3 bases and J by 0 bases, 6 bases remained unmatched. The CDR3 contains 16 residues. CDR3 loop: CASSSFGGFSYNEQFF. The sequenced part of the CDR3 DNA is TGCGCCAGCAGCTCGTTCGGGGGGTTCTCCTACAATGAG.